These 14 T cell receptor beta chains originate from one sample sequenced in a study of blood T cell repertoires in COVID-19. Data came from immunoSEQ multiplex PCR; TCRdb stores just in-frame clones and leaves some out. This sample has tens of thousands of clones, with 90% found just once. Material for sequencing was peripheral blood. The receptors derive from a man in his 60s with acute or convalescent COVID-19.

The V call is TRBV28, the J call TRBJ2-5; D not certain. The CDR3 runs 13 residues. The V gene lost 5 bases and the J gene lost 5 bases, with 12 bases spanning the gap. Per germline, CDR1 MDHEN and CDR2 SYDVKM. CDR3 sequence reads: CASSALVEETQYF. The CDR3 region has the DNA TGTGCCAGCAGTGCTCTAGTGGAGGAGACCCAGTACTTC.

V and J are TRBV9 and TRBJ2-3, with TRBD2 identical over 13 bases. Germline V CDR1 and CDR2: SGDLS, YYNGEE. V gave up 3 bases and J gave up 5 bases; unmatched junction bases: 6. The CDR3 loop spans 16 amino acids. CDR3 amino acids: CASSASGLAGEDTQYF. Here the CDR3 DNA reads TGTGCCAGCAGCGCGAGCGGACTAGCGGGAGAAGATACGCAGTATTTT.

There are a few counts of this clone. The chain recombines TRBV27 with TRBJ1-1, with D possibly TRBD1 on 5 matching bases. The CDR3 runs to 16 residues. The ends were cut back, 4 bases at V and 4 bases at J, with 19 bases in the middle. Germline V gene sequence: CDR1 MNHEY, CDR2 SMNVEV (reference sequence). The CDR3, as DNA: TGTGCCAGCAGTTGGGGGGTGGGGGTATCGGCCACTGAAGCTTTCTTT. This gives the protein CASSWGVGVSATEAFF.

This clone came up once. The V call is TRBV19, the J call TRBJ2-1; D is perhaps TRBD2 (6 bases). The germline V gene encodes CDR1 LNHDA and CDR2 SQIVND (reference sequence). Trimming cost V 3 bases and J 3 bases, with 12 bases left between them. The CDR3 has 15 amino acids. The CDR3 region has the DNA TGTGCCAGTAGTATCTTAGCGGAGGGCTACAATGAGCAGTTCTTC. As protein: CASSILAEGYNEQFF.

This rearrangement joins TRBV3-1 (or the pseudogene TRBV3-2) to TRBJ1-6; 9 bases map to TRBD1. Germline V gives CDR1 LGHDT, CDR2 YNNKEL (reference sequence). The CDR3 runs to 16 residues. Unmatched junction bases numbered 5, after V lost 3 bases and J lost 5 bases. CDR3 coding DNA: TGTGCCAGCAGCCACAGGACAGGGGCGGATAATTCACCCCTCCACTTT. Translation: CASSHRTGADNSPLHF.

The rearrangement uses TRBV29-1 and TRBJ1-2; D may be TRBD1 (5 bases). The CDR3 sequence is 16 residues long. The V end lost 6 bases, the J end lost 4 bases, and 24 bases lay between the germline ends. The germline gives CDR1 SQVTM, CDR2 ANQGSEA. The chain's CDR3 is CSVINAKEQGSYGYTF. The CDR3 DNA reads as TGCAGCGTAATAAACGCAAAGGAGCAGGGAAGCTATGGCTACACCTTC.

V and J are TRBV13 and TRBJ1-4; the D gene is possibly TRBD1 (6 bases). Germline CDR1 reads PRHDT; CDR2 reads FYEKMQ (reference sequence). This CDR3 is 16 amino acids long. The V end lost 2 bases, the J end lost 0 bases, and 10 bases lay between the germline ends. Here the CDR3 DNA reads TGTGCCAGCAGCTTAAGGGACACAGCAACTAATGAAAAACTGTTTTTT. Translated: CASSLRDTATNEKLFF. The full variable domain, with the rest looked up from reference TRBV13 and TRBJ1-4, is AAGVIQSPRHLIKEKRETATLKCYPIPRHDTVYWYQQGPGQDPQFLISFYEKMQSDKGSIPDRFSAQQFSDYHSELNMSSLELGDSALYFCASSLRDTATNEKLFFGSGTQLSVL.

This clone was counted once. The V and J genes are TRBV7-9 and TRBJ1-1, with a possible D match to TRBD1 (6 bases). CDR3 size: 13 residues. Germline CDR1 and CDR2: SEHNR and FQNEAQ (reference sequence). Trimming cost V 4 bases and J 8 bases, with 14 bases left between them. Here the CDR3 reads CASSWAGGEEAFF. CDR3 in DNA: TGTGCCAGCAGCTGGGCGGGGGGCGAGGAAGCTTTCTTT.

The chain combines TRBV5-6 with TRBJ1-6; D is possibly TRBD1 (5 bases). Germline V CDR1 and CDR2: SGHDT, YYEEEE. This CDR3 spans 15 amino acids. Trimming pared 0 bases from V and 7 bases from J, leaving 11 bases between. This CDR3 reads CASSLAGGNNSPLHF. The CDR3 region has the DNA TGTGCCAGCAGCTTGGCCGGGGGAAACAATTCACCCCTCCACTTT.

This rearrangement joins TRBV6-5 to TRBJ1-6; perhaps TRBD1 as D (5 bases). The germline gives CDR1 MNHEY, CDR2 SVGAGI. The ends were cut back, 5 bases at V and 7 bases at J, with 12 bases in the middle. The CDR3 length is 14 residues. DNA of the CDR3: TGTGCCAGCAGTATCAGGGAGGGGAATTCACCCCTCCACTTT. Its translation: CASSIREGNSPLHF.

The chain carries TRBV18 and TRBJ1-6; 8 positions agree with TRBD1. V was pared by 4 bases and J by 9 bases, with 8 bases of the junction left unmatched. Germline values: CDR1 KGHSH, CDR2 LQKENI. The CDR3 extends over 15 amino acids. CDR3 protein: CASSRDRRGFSPLHF. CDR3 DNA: TGTGCCAGCTCACGGGACAGGAGGGGTTTTTCACCCCTCCACTTT.

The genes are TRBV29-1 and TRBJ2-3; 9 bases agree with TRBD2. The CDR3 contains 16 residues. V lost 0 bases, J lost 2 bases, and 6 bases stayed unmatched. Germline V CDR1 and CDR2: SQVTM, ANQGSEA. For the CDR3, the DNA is TGCAGCGTTGAAGAAGGGACTAGCAGCCTCACAGATACGCAGTATTTT. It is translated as CSVEEGTSSLTDTQYF.

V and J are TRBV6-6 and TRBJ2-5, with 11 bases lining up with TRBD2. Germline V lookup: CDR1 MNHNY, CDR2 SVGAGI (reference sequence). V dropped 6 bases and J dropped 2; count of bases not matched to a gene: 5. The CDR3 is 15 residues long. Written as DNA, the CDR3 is TGTGCCAGCAGCATTAGCGGGAGGGGACAAGAGACCCAGTACTTC. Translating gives CASSISGRGQETQYF.

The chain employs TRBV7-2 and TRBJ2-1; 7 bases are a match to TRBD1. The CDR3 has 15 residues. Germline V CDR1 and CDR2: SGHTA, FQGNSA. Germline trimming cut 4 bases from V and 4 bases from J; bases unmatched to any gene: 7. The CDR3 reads CASSSSGTDYNEQFF. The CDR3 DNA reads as TGTGCCAGCAGCTCTTCCGGGACAGATTACAATGAGCAGTTCTTC.